This T cell receptor (beta chain) stems from a study of cytomegalovirus exposure and HLA in healthy donors. The PCR ran on 60 Vbeta and 13 Jbeta primers. TCRdb keeps only in-frame clones here, not all; method: immunoSEQ multiplex PCR. The repertoire includes around 110,000 clones, 65% to 90% of them detected once, and 1.5% to 2% sits in the top ten. Trimming shortened V by 4 bases and J by 5 bases, and 12 bases separated the two germline ends. The germline V gene has CDR1 SNHLY and CDR2 FYNNEI. This CDR3 is 14 amino acids long. Regarding the study as a whole: The study flagged some 180 TCR beta chains as cytomegalovirus-associated.

This clone was picked up one time. The antigen is undetermined. The sequence was collected from a middle-aged man in good health and CMV-seronegative. The material sequenced was PBMCs. The genes are TRBV2 and TRBJ1-5, with D possibly TRBD1 on 6 matching bases. CDR3 DNA sequence: TGTGCCAGCAGTGGTGGCAGGGGCGATCAGCCCCAGCATTTT. Its protein is CASSGGRGDQPQHF.